Below, 21 T cell receptor beta chains from the same sample are listed, as sequenced in a study of cytomegalovirus exposure and HLA in healthy donors. In the PCR, 60 Vbeta and 13 Jbeta primers were used. Only in-frame clones appear in the TCRdb table, and some are missing; sequencing was by immunoSEQ multiplex PCR. The sample lists more than 110,000 clones, about three quarters occurring once. Specimen: PBMCs. The source of these receptors is a man younger than 35 in good health and CMV-seronegative.

The rearrangement uses TRBV14 and TRBJ2-5, with TRBD1 as a possible D gene (7 bases). Germline-derived CDR1 and CDR2 are SGHDN and FVKESK. The CDR3 extends over 20 amino acids. V lost 4 bases, J lost 5 bases, and 32 bases lay in between. This CDR3 reads CASSPTGEISRGSPRETQYF. The CDR3 coding sequence is TGTGCCAGCAGCCCGACGGGGGAGATCAGCAGGGGGAGCCCAAGGGAGACCCAGTACTTC.

The genes are TRBV6-6 and TRBJ2-1, with 8 positions matching TRBD2. The CDR3 extends over 16 amino acids. The germline CDR1 and CDR2 sequences are MNHNY and SVGAGI (reference sequence). V shed 2 bases and J 4 bases; nucleotides not matched to a gene: 7. The CDR3 nucleotides are TGTGCCAGCAGTTACCCCCCCGGGAGGGTATACAATGAGCAGTTCTTC. The encoded protein is CASSYPPGRVYNEQFF.

This clone was counted only a few times. This chain's CDR3 is CAWSVLGIWGGSSSYEQYF. For the CDR3, the DNA is TGTGCCTGGAGTGTCCTGGGGATATGGGGCGGGAGTAGCTCCTACGAGCAGTACTTC. The rearrangement uses TRBV30 and TRBJ2-7, with 7 positions matching TRBD2. The junction had 17 bases not matched to a gene; V was cut back by 0 bases and J by 0 bases. The CDR3 is made up of 19 amino acids. The germline V gene encodes CDR1 GTSNPN and CDR2 SVGIG (reference sequence).

V usage is TRBV2 and J usage is TRBJ1-5; D gene unclear. Trimming took off 1 base at V and 0 bases at J, with 13 bases between the two ends. This CDR3 has 17 residues. Germline V CDR1 and CDR2: SNHLY, FYNNEI. Written as DNA, the CDR3 is TGTGCCAGCAGTGAAGATCCAGATCACTATAGCAATCAGCCCCAGCATTTT. It codes for CASSEDPDHYSNQPQHF. Together with reference TRBV2 and TRBJ1-5, the CDR3 gives the full variable domain: EPEVTQTPSHQVTQMGQEVILRCVPISNHLYFYWYRQILGQKVEFLVSFYNNEISEKSEIFDDQFSVERPDGSNFTLKIRSTKLEDSAMYFCASSEDPDHYSNQPQHFGDGTRLSIL.

This chain links TRBV18 with TRBJ1-1; TRBD1 might be the D (5 bases). The V gene's germline CDR1 is KGHSH and CDR2 LQKENI. The CDR3 has 14 amino acids. Trimming pared 3 bases from V and 3 bases from J, leaving 11 bases between. The CDR3 loop reads CASSPGAGDTEAFF. The DNA for the CDR3 is TGTGCCAGCTCACCTGGGGCGGGGGACACTGAAGCTTTCTTT.

The rearrangement joins TRBV19 to TRBJ1-5; D is unresolved. Between the trimmed V and J ends, which lost 1 base and 1 base, there was a span of 11 bases. This CDR3 is built from 16 residues. The V gene's germline CDR1 is LNHDA and CDR2 SQIVND (reference sequence). DNA for the CDR3: TGTGCCAGTAGTATAGGGACCGGGATGAGCAATCAGCCCCAGCATTTT. This sequence encodes CASSIGTGMSNQPQHF. Full variable domain (outside the CDR3, taken from reference TRBV19 and TRBJ1-5): DGGITQSPKYLFRKEGQNVTLSCEQNLNHDAMYWYRQDPGQGLRLIYYSQIVNDFQKGDIAEGYSVSREKKESFPLTVTSAQKNPTAFYLCASSIGTGMSNQPQHFGDGTRLSIL.

V and J are TRBV6-5 and TRBJ1-5, with 8 bases matching TRBD1. Germline trimming cut 2 bases from V and 4 bases from J; bases unmatched to any gene: 4. The CDR3 has 15 residues. The germline V gene encodes CDR1 MNHEY and CDR2 SVGAGI. The CDR3 coding sequence is TGTGCCAGCAGTTACGCAGGGGGCCCTAATCAGCCCCAGCATTTT. This translates into CASSYAGGPNQPQHF.

J is TRBJ2-7 and V is TRBV5-4; 7 bases are a match to TRBD1. V gave up 2 bases and J gave up 2 bases; unmatched junction bases: 4. The CDR3 has 14 amino acids. Per the germline V gene, CDR1 is SGHNT and CDR2 is YYREEE (reference sequence). CDR3 residues: CASSLRDSAYEQYF. The DNA of the CDR3 is TGTGCCAGCAGCTTAAGGGACAGTGCCTACGAGCAGTACTTC.

In this sample, this clone turned up once. At one end, the junction sequence differs from germline, possibly due to a read error. At the DNA level, this CDR3 is encoded by other sequences in the same sample as well. The chain has TRBV10-2 and TRBJ2-3; D is perhaps TRBD1 (5 bases). The CDR3 covers 13 residues. Germline CDR1 reads WSHSY; CDR2 reads SAAADI. For the CDR3, the DNA is TGTGCCAGCCGCCAGGGAAACACAGATACGCAGTATTTT. Its translation: CASRQGNTDTQYF.

The gene calls are TRBV5-1 and TRBJ2-5; no firm D call. Looked up from germline, CDR1 is SGHRS and CDR2 is YFSETQ. Trimming pared 6 bases from V and 4 bases from J, leaving 13 bases between. The CDR3 has 13 amino acids. CDR3 DNA sequence: TGCGCCAGCACCGAGACAAATGCAGAGACCCAGTACTTC. It is translated as CASTETNAETQYF.

The gene calls are TRBV27 and TRBJ2-7, with 8 positions matching TRBD2. The CDR3 totals 14 residues. Trimming at V came to 5 bases and at J to 3 bases, leaving 6 bases not matched to a gene. Looked up from germline, CDR1 is MNHEY and CDR2 is SMNVEV (reference sequence). The CDR3: CASSPGLVLYEQYF. The CDR3 bases are TGTGCCAGCAGTCCGGGACTAGTCCTCTACGAGCAGTACTTC.

The chain joins TRBV19 to TRBJ1-1, with 7 bases fitting TRBD1. Losses at the gene ends were 5 bases for V and 2 bases for J; bases not matched to a gene: 8. The CDR3 has 15 amino acids. Germline V gene lookup returns CDR1 LNHDA and CDR2 SQIVND (reference sequence). This CDR3 is CASSAPGTVNTEAFF. As DNA, the CDR3 is TGTGCCAGTAGTGCTCCCGGGACAGTCAACACTGAAGCTTTCTTT.

The chain combines TRBV11-3 with TRBJ2-7; TRBD1 matches 10 bases. The ends lost 3 bases at V and 4 bases at J; junction bases unmatched: 3. The CDR3 totals 14 residues. Germline-derived CDR1 and CDR2 are SGHNT and YENEEA. This CDR3 reads CASSFRTGGYEQYF. CDR3 in DNA: TGTGCCAGCAGCTTCAGGACAGGGGGTTACGAGCAGTACTTC.

The gene calls are TRBV5-1 and TRBJ1-1; 10 bases map to TRBD1. The CDR3 has 15 amino acids. The trim removed 2 bases at V and 4 bases at J, leaving 5 bases unmatched. Germline V gene lookup returns CDR1 SGHRS and CDR2 YFSETQ. The CDR3 DNA reads as TGCGCCAGCAGCTTCCGCGACAGGGGGCTCACTGAAGCTTTCTTT. This encodes CASSFRDRGLTEAFF.

The V gene is TRBV25-1, the J gene TRBJ2-2; 8 nucleotides align to TRBD1. CDR1 is MGHDK and CDR2 is SYGVNS in the germline V gene. CDR3 size: 13 residues. The DNA for the CDR3 is TGTGCTCTCGGGACAGGGAACACCGGGGAGCTGTTTTTT. Protein sequence: CALGTGNTGELFF. Together with reference TRBV25-1 and TRBJ2-2, the CDR3 gives the full variable domain: EADIYQTPRYLVIGTGKKITLECSQTMGHDKMYWYQQDPGMELHLIHYSYGVNSTEKGDLSSESTVSRIRTEHFPLTLESARPSHTSQYLCALGTGNTGELFFGEGSRLTVL.

The rearrangement uses TRBV28 and TRBJ2-7; 10 nucleotides match TRBD1. Germline lookup yields CDR1 MDHEN and CDR2 SYDVKM. V dropped 5 bases and J dropped 4; count of bases not matched to a gene: 8. The CDR3 extends over 15 amino acids. The CDR3, as DNA: TGTGCCAGCAGTCCTGGACAGGGGGGTGTATACGAGCAGTACTTC. Translated, it gives CASSPGQGGVYEQYF. Drawing the rest from reference TRBV28 and TRBJ2-7, the complete variable domain is DVKVTQSSRYLVKRTGEKVFLECVQDMDHENMFWYRQDPGLGLRLIYFSYDVKMKEKGDIPEGYSVSREKKERFSLILESASTNQTSMYLCASSPGQGGVYEQYFGPGTRLTVT.

The chain combines TRBV4-2 with TRBJ1-3; TRBD1 might be the D (5 bases). The CDR3 has 17 amino acids. Between the trimmed V and J ends, which lost 2 bases and 2 bases, there was a span of 16 bases. Germline V gene data show CDR1 as LGHNA and CDR2 as YNFKEQ. In DNA form, the CDR3 reads TGTGCCAGCAGCCAACGCTTTACAGGATTCGCTGGAAACACCATATATTTT. It codes for CASSQRFTGFAGNTIYF.

This clone was recorded once. V and J are TRBV7-2 and TRBJ2-1, with D perhaps matching TRBD2 (6 bases). V lost 5 bases, J lost 7 bases, and 21 bases lay in between. The CDR3 is 16 amino acids. The V gene's germline CDR1 is SGHTA and CDR2 FQGNSA. This CDR3 is CASSPRRGGGGNEQFF. CDR3 nucleotides: TGTGCCAGCAGCCCACGGAGGGGCGGTGGGGGTAATGAGCAGTTCTTC.

V gene TRBV27 combines with J gene TRBJ2-7, with 7 bases aligning to TRBD1. Germline values: CDR1 MNHEY, CDR2 SMNVEV (reference sequence). The CDR3 length is 16 residues. J was trimmed by 5 bases and V by 5 bases; bases with no gene match: 15. In DNA, the CDR3 is TGTGCCAGCAGTCTAGGGGGCAGGGCGCCTAGGGACGAGCAGTACTTC. Protein sequence: CASSLGGRAPRDEQYF.

The genes are TRBV19 and TRBJ2-5, with 10 bases fitting TRBD1. Germline CDR1 and CDR2: LNHDA and SQIVND (reference sequence). With 3 bases clipped from V and 4 bases from J, the junction kept 8 bases outside the gene matches. The CDR3 extends over 16 amino acids. CDR3 loop: CASSMGDRGSRETQYF. CDR3 sequence (DNA): TGTGCCAGTAGTATGGGGGACAGGGGAAGTCGAGAGACCCAGTACTTC. The variable domain in full, completed from reference TRBV19 and TRBJ2-5, reads DGGITQSPKYLFRKEGQNVTLSCEQNLNHDAMYWYRQDPGQGLRLIYYSQIVNDFQKGDIAEGYSVSREKKESFPLTVTSAQKNPTAFYLCASSMGDRGSRETQYFGPGTRLLVL.

The chain employs TRBV30 and TRBJ2-5, with TRBD1 matching over 7 bases. Germline CDR1 and CDR2: GTSNPN and SVGIG (reference sequence). J gave up 5 bases and V 3 bases, and 12 bases lay outside the gene matches. The CDR3 spans 15 residues. The chain's CDR3 is CAWSAATGFLETQYF. CDR3 nucleotides: TGTGCCTGGAGCGCCGCGACAGGGTTCCTTGAGACCCAGTACTTC. The full variable domain, rest sourced from reference TRBV30 and TRBJ2-5, is SQTIHQWPATLVQPVGSPLSLECTVEGTSNPNLYWYRQAAGRGLQLLFYSVGIGQISSEVPQNLSASRPQDRQFILSSKKLLLSDSGFYLCAWSAATGFLETQYFGPGTRLLVL.